These T cell receptor beta chains were read from a single sample in a study of cytomegalovirus exposure and HLA in healthy donors. This table comes from immunoSEQ multiplex PCR, and its TCRdb copy is limited to in-frame clones, with some not included. The repertoire includes about 110,000 clones, approximately 58% of them detected once, and about 2.2% sits in the top ten. Specimen: PBMCs. The source is a woman aged 25 to 45 in good health and CMV-seronegative. Both conserved end residues are part of each CDR3. The D gene is left open where the match is weak. Clone size is stated in some rows and not others, as once, few, many or a class when expanded.

size	V	D	J	DNA	CDR3
-	TRBV6-6	TRBD1	TRBJ2-1	TGTGCCAGCAGCCGGGGGACAGGGTTGAGGAATGAGCAGTTCTTC	CASSRGTGLRNEQFF
-	TRBV28	-	TRBJ2-5	TGTGCCAGCAGTTTATGGGGGGCGCGAGAGACCCAGTACTTC	CASSLWGARETQYF
-	TRBV10-1	-	TRBJ1-5	TGCGCCAGCAGTGAGACCCAGGGCCCTAGCAATCAGCCCCAGCATTTT	CASSETQGPSNQPQHF
-	TRBV5-1	-	TRBJ1-2	TGCGCCAGCAGCTTTGGACAGCTTAACTATGGCTACACCTTC	CASSFGQLNYGYTF
-	TRBV29-1	-	TRBJ1-4	TGCAGCGTTGAAGATGGGGGGGAAAAACTGTTTTTT	CSVEDGGEKLFF
few	TRBV6-1	TRBD2	TRBJ2-7	TGTGCCAGCAGTGACCCTATAGCGGGGACCTACGAGCAGTACTTC	CASSDPIAGTYEQYF
-	TRBV7-8	-	TRBJ1-2	TGTGCCAGCAGCTTAGTGGGGGGGCCCAACTATGGCTACACCTTC	CASSLVGGPNYGYTF
-	TRBV27	TRBD1	TRBJ2-5	TGTGCCAGCCGAAGGGACAGGGACCAAGAGACCCAGTACTTC	CASRRDRDQETQYF
-	TRBV23-1	-	TRBJ1-5	TGCGCCAGCAGTCAAGGGTCAACGGGAGGTCAGCCCCAGCATTTT	CASSQGSTGGQPQHF
few	TRBV5-1	TRBD2	TRBJ2-5	TGCGCCAGCAGCTTGCAAGCTAGCGGGAGGGCCGGATCAGAGACCCAGTACTTC	CASSLQASGRAGSETQYF
many	TRBV15	TRBD2	TRBJ2-1	TGTGCCACCGGAAGCGGGAGGGCTGGGAATGAGCAGTTCTTC	CATGSGRAGNEQFF
-	TRBV19	TRBD1	TRBJ1-3	TGTGCCAGTAGTTATAGGGGGCAATCCTCTGGAAACACCATATATTTT	CASSYRGQSSGNTIYF
few	TRBV30	-	TRBJ1-2	TGTGCCTGGAAGGGGTACGCCGAAGGAAACTATGGCTACACCTTC	CAWKGYAEGNYGYTF
-	TRBV7-2	TRBD2	TRBJ2-3	TGTGCCAGCAGCTTTAGCGGGAGTGCCCCAGATACGCAGTATTTT	CASSFSGSAPDTQYF
-	TRBV19	TRBD1	TRBJ1-5	TGTGCCAGTAGTACCGGGACAGGGGGTCGGTATCAGCCCCAGCATTTT	CASSTGTGGRYQPQHF
-	TRBV27	TRBD1	TRBJ2-1	TGTGCCAGCAGGTCGGGACAGGGGGTCCACAATGAGCAGTTCTTC	CASRSGQGVHNEQFF
few	TRBV6-6	TRBD2	TRBJ2-7	TGTGCCAGCAGTAGAGATTCTGGACTAGCGGCCTACGAGCAGTACTTC	CASSRDSGLAAYEQYF
few	TRBV5-1	TRBD2	TRBJ2-1	TGCGCCAGCAGCTCGGGTCGACTAGCGGGAGCTGAGCAGTTCTTC	CASSSGRLAGAEQFF
few	TRBV27	-	TRBJ1-4	TGTGCCAGCAGTTTTTCCGGGGCTAATGAAAAACTGTTTTTT	CASSFSGANEKLFF
-	TRBV7-6	TRBD2	TRBJ2-1	TGTGCCAGCAGCCTAGCGGGAGCCGATGAGCAGTTCTTC	CASSLAGADEQFF